The TCR beta chain described here comes from a study of blood T cell repertoires in COVID-19. Profiling relied on immunoSEQ multiplex PCR, and the TCRdb table lists in-frame clones only, not all of them. This repertoire shows over 30,000 clones, roughly 85% found once; its top ten account for 17%. Of note for this clone: A read error may produce the germline difference seen at one junction end.

Germline lookup yields CDR1 SEHNR and CDR2 FQNEAQ (reference sequence). The CDR3 length is 13 residues. J is TRBJ2-1 and V is TRBV7-9; the match to TRBD2 covers 12 bases. This receptor was identified in an older woman with active COVID-19. Source material: peripheral blood. CDR3 sequence (DNA): TGTGCCAGCAGCGCGACTAGCGGGGGCGATCCGATCTTC. It codes for CASSATSGGDPIF.